The present entry profiles one TCR beta chain with its context. What it binds is not known. Primers: 60 Vbeta forward and 13 Jbeta reverse. Profiling relied on immunoSEQ multiplex PCR, and the TCRdb table lists in-frame clones only, not all of them. The sample consists of 150,000 or so clones, about 83% of them appearing once. In germline, CDR1 is MDHEN, CDR2 SYDVKM. The CDR3 consists of 15 residues. Trimming took 5 bases from V and 4 from J, leaving 18 bases between them. The data derive from a study of cytomegalovirus exposure and HLA in healthy donors. General study points: Among immune exposure information, only CMV serostatus was available.

The clonotype originates from a middle-aged man in good health and CMV-seropositive. Sequencing was done on a sample of PBMCs. The chain carries TRBV28 and TRBJ2-7, with TRBD2 as a possible D gene (6 bases). CDR3 nucleotides: TGTGCCAGCAGTGCAACGGGAGTAAAACCATACGAGCAGTACTTC. Translating gives CASSATGVKPYEQYF.